The present entry profiles one T cell receptor beta chain with its context. Its target is not known. This entry belongs to a study of T cell repertoires in cytomegalovirus infection. TCRdb re-called the reads through MiXCR, storing one row per CDR3 protein. The table records about 310,000 distinct CDR3 sequences, 20% to 25% of them present only once. This CDR3 comprises 16 residues. The V and J ends lost 2 bases and 2 bases, in that order; junction bases with no gene match: 7. CDR1 and CDR2 (germline): MNHNS, SASEGT. V and J are TRBV6-1 and TRBJ1-2, with 8 bases that match TRBD1. Specimen: cultured PBMCs, collected from culture after CMV antigen stimulation. The source is a human donor in good health (CMV status not recorded). Some clones in this sample may be carry-over from other donors' samples. The DNA of the CDR3 is TGTGCCAGCAGTGAACCCGGACAGGGACAAAACTATGGCTACACCTTC. This sequence encodes CASSEPGQGQNYGYTF.